The source of this TCR beta chain is a study of T cells in Graves' hyperthyroidism and ophthalmopathy. General study points: Among thyroid clonotypes expanded above 0.001, most also appeared in blood.

The sample holds many counts of this clonotype. Its antigen remains unknown. Amplification yielded TCR beta CDR3 regions, with RNA transcripts as the source. TCR CDR3 regions were first amplified by RT-PCR with HTBI primers. From the multiplex PCR reads, TCRdb called clonotypes with MiXCR, one entry per CDR3 protein. The sample records roughly 350,000 distinct CDR3 sequences, roughly 13% being singletons. The germline CDR1 and CDR2 sequences are LNHNV and YYDKDF (reference sequence). This CDR3 region has 12 residues. The ends were cut back, 6 bases at V and 1 base at J, with 6 bases in the middle. Disease duration was under 3 months in the ophthalmopathy patients, who also had a Clinical Activity Score of at least 3 and a NOSPECS grade of at least 4.

Sequencing was carried out using blood. The TCR comes from a woman aged 40 to 50 with Graves' ophthalmopathy. This rearrangement joins TRBV15 to TRBJ2-5; the D gene is possibly TRBD1 (6 bases). The CDR3 loop is CATRDSQETQYF. CDR3 in DNA: TGTGCCACCAGGGACAGCCAAGAGACCCAGTACTTC.